This TCR beta chain was observed in a study of T cells in Graves' hyperthyroidism and ophthalmopathy. Overall study results and limits: Ophthalmopathy and stable hyperthyroidism were separated by a 13 V-J model. Clonotypes that were expanded in thyroid above 0.001 mostly appeared in blood too. It was a median approximately 6 months before onset that the model predicted ophthalmopathy.

The diagnostic basis comprised clinical symptoms, serum thyroxine and TRAb, thyroid ultrasound and orbital computed tomography. V was clipped by 4 bases and J by 5 bases, with 5 bases between them. This CDR3 region has 12 residues. Per the germline V gene, CDR1 is MNHEY and CDR2 is SVGEGT. Using RNA transcripts as the source, TCR beta CDR3 regions were amplified. Initially, a first-round RT-PCR of the TCR CDR3 employed the HTBI primer set. TCRdb reprocessed the multiplex PCR reads with MiXCR, giving one entry per CDR3 protein. The data show around 190,000 distinct CDR3 sequences, about 15% seen once. For this clonotype: Its specificity is unknown.

The origin of this receptor is a woman between 45 and 65 years old with Graves' hyperthyroidism. Sequences were obtained from blood. The chain joins TRBV6-2 or TRBV6-3 to TRBJ2-2; the D is unclear. The CDR3 bases are TGTGCCAGCAGTTTATGGACCGGGGAGCTGTTTTTT. Translated, it gives CASSLWTGELFF.